The 11 T cell receptor beta chains given below trace back to one sample, sequenced in a study of T cell responses to AZD1222 COVID-19 vaccine. Sequenced by immunoSEQ multiplex PCR; TCRdb stores in-frame clones only, minus some. The sample lists tens of thousands of clones; 83% were seen once. Material: peripheral blood, obtained 28 days after the second AZD1222 dose. Source of these receptors: an adult who received the AZD1222 COVID-19 vaccine.

This clone was observed a few times. The rearrangement links TRBV7-2 to TRBJ1-2, with no clear D. V shed 6 bases and J shed 4 bases, with 15 bases lying between them. The CDR3 runs to 14 residues. Germline-derived CDR1 and CDR2 are SGHTA and FQGNSA. CDR3 bases: TGTGCCAGCAGTCCCGGACCTACGGGCTATGGCTACACCTTC. Translating gives CASSPGPTGYGYTF. The complete variable domain, with remaining parts taken from reference TRBV7-2 and TRBJ1-2, reads GAGVSQSPSNKVTEKGKDVELRCDPISGHTALYWYRQSLGQGLEFLIYFQGNSAPDKSGLPSDRFSAERTGGSVSTLTIQRTQQEDSAVYLCASSPGPTGYGYTFGSGTRLTVV.

The rearrangement joins TRBV28 to TRBJ2-2; D is unresolved. The ends were cut back, 3 bases at V and 2 bases at J, with 7 bases in the middle. This CDR3 has 14 residues. Germline CDR1 is MDHEN and CDR2 is SYDVKM. The CDR3 DNA reads TGTGCCAGCAGTTTTGGGCCAAACACCGGGGAGCTGTTTTTT. It yields the protein CASSFGPNTGELFF.

This chain connects TRBV28 to TRBJ2-7; D not certain. Per germline, CDR1 MDHEN and CDR2 SYDVKM. Trimming stripped 6 bases from V and 4 bases from J, with 10 bases between. This CDR3 is built from 12 residues. CDR3 sequence reads: CASSGDAYEQYF. CDR3 coding DNA: TGTGCCAGCAGCGGCGATGCTTACGAGCAGTACTTC.

By sample fraction, this clone is medium-sized (0.01 to 0.1%). The chain joins TRBV12-3 or TRBV12-4 to TRBJ1-2; D ambiguous. The CDR3 has 13 residues. V lost 5 bases, J lost 4 bases, and 11 bases lay in between. CDR3 region: CASSARRIYGYTF. In DNA, the CDR3 is TGTGCCAGCAGTGCTCGCCGGATCTATGGCTACACCTTC.

In the case of this clone: An end of the junction differs from the germline gene, which may be a read error. The CDR3 loop is CASSLSGGAGRGYAF. The CDR3 DNA reads TGTGCCAGCAGCTTATCGGGGGGCGCGGGGCGGGGCTACGCCTTC. The gene calls are TRBV7-2 and TRBJ1-2; a possible D gene is TRBD1 (6 bases). CDR1 is SGHTA and CDR2 is FQGNSA in the germline V gene. This CDR3 contains 15 residues.

The gene calls are TRBV4-1 and TRBJ2-7, with D maybe TRBD2 (6 bases). Per the germline V gene, CDR1 is MGHRA and CDR2 is YSYEKL. CDR3 length: 14 amino acids. Trimming removed 2 bases from V and 3 bases from J, with 11 bases in between. The CDR3 here is CASSQSNSGYEQYF. The DNA for the CDR3 is TGCGCCAGCAGCCAATCCAATAGCGGCTACGAGCAGTACTTC.

As concerns this clone: At the DNA level, this CDR3 is encoded by other sequences in the same sample as well. V and J are TRBV2 and TRBJ2-5; TRBD1 agrees at 12 bases. Trimming took 4 bases from V and 5 from J; bases not matched to a gene: 2. This CDR3 comprises 14 residues. The germline V gene has CDR1 SNHLY and CDR2 FYNNEI. As DNA, the CDR3 is TGTGCCAGCAGTGGGGACAGGGGGCGTGAGACCCAGTACTTC. It codes for CASSGDRGRETQYF.

This chain connects TRBV6-2 or TRBV6-3 to TRBJ1-1; maybe TRBD1 (6 bases). In germline, CDR1 is MNHEY, CDR2 SVGEGT. V was clipped by 7 bases and J by 10 bases, with 22 bases between them. The CDR3 totals 14 residues. The CDR3 protein is CASTPTGLGAGAFF. As DNA, the CDR3 is TGTGCCAGCACCCCCACGGGATTGGGGGCTGGAGCTTTCTTT.

The chain is built from TRBV5-5 and TRBJ2-7, with TRBD1 identical over 11 bases. The junction had 9 bases not matched to a gene; V was cut back by 4 bases and J by 3 bases. Germline V CDR1 and CDR2: SGHKS, YYEKEE (reference sequence). CDR3 length: 16 amino acids. CDR3 residues: CASSLLRTGGVYEQYF. CDR3 DNA sequence: TGTGCCAGCAGCCTTCTAAGGACAGGGGGCGTCTACGAGCAGTACTTC. Full variable domain (rest looked up from reference TRBV5-5 and TRBJ2-7): DAGVTQSPTHLIKTRGQQVTLRCSPISGHKSVSWYQQVLGQGPQFIFQYYEKEERGRGNFPDRFSARQFPNYSSELNVNALLLGDSALYLCASSLLRTGGVYEQYFGPGTRLTVT.

V gene TRBV5-1 combines with J gene TRBJ2-7; TRBD2 matches 11 bases. Germline CDR1 SGHRS, CDR2 YFSETQ. CDR3 length equals 16 residues. V lost 1 base and J lost 4; bases outside the gene matches: 7. CDR3 sequence: CASSLRAGLAAYEQYF. CDR3 sequence (DNA): TGCGCCAGCAGCTTGAGAGCGGGACTAGCGGCTTACGAGCAGTACTTC.

The gene calls are TRBV30 and TRBJ1-1; D remains unclear. This CDR3 is built from 12 residues. Germline CDR1 GTSNPN, CDR2 SVGIG (reference sequence). With 5 bases removed from V and 4 bases from J, the gap between germline ends came to 11 bases. The CDR3 here is CAWFGPPTEAFF. DNA of the CDR3: TGTGCCTGGTTTGGGCCCCCCACTGAAGCTTTCTTT.